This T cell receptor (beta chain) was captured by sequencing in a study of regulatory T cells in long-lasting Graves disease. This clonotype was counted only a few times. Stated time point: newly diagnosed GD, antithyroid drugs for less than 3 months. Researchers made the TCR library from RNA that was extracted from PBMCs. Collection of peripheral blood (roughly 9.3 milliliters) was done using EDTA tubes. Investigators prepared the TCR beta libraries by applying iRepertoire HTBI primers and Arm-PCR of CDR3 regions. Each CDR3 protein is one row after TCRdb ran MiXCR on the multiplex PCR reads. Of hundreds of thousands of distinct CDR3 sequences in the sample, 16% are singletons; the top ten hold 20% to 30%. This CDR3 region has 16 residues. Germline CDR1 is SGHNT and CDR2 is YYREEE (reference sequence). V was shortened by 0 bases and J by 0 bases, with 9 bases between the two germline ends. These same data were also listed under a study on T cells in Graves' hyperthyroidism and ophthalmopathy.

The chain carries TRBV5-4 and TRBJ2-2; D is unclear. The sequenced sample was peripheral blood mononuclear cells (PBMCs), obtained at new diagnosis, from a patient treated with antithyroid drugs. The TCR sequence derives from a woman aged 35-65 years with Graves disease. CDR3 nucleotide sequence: TGTGCCAGCAGCTTGGGTCCGTCGGCGAACACCGGGGAGCTGTTTTTT. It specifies CASSLGPSANTGELFF.